The clone carrying this T cell receptor (beta chain) was recorded only once. This sample is drawn from a study of technical replicates of blood from four donors. Germline V gives CDR1 MNHEY, CDR2 SVGAGI. The CDR3 has 16 residues. V was shortened by 0 bases and J by 1 base, with 12 bases between the two germline ends. Profiling relied on immunoSEQ multiplex PCR, and the TCRdb table lists in-frame clones only, not all of them. Seen here are approximately 69,000 clones, about 90% observed once, and the top ten hold about 4.5%. J is TRBJ1-1 and V is TRBV6-5; tentative D call: TRBD1 (5 bases). The sequenced sample was PBMCs. This receptor was obtained from a human donor in good health. Some clones in this sample may be carry-over from other donors' samples. The CDR3 loop reads CASSYSLGGGNTEAFF. CDR3 bases: TGTGCCAGCAGTTACTCCCTGGGGGGAGGGAACACTGAAGCTTTCTTT.